The present TCR beta chain was sequenced within a study of blood T cells in healthy people across ages. Study-level information: Capture via template switching afforded approximately one barcoded beta molecule per two T cells. Broader study findings: Measured against age, TCR beta diversity per million T cells decreased in a roughly linear manner.

As concerns this clonotype: Its target is not known.

There are 16 residues in the CDR3. CDR1 MDHEN and CDR2 SYDVKM come from the germline V gene. Deletions cut 7 bases from V and 7 bases from J, with 26 bases between. Aged about 6 to 95, donors were systemically healthy Caucasians from Russia. For the second PCR, which ran for roughly 6 to 12 cycles, a sample-barcoded 5' primer and a J-beta primer mix were used. Each cDNA molecule carried a tag from a template-switch adaptor that contained 12 random nucleotides. TCRdb reprocessed the 5' RACE reads via MiXCR and lists one record per CDR3 protein. The table includes about 1.4 million distinct CDR3 sequences, almost 60% detected once.

The V and J genes are TRBV28 and TRBJ2-7; possibly TRBD1 for D (6 bases). This receptor was obtained from a man aged 18 to 30 in good health. Source material: blood. The CDR3 DNA follows: TGTGCCAGCAATTTGGCACAGTGGGGGCTGTGCAATGAGCAGTACTTC. Residues: CASNLAQWGLCNEQYF.